This TCR beta chain came from a study of T cells in localized non-small cell lung cancer. Overall study results and limits: Appearance in adjacent lung was seen for a median about 59 of the top 100 tumor clones. In uninvolved adjacent lung, T cell clonality reached its highest value, exceeding tumor.

Sequencing was performed with immunoSEQ multiplex PCR; in TCRdb, only in-frame clones are kept and a portion is missing. In the table there are around 29,000 clones, 88% of which are singletons. The CDR3 is 13 residues long. Trimming stripped 4 bases from V and 3 bases from J, with 10 bases between. The germline gives CDR1 SGHDT, CDR2 YYEEEE. In this sample, this clone turned up a few times. What it binds is unknown. The starting material was peripheral blood, obtained before any cancer treatment. The rearrangement joins TRBV5-6 to TRBJ1-1; D unresolved. This sequence was found in a female donor over 55 with stage III squamous cell lung carcinoma. The CDR3 loop is CASSQEWYTEAFF. The CDR3 nucleotides are TGTGCCAGCAGCCAGGAGTGGTACACTGAAGCTTTCTTT.